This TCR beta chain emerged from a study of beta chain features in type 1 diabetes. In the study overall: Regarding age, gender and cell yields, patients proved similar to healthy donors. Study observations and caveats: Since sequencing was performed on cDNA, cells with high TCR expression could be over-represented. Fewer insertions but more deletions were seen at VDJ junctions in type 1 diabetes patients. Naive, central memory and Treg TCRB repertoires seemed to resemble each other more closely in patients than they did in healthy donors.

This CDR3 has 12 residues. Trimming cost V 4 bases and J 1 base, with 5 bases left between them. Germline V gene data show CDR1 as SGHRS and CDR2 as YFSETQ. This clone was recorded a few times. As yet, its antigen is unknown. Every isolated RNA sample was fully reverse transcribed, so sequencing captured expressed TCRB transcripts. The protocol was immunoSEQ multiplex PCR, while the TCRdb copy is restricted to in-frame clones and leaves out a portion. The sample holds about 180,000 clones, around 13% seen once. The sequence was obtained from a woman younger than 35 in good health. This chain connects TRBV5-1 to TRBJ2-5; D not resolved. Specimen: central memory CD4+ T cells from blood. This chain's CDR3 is CASSQSQETQYF. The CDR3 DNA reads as TGCGCCAGCAGCCAATCCCAAGAGACCCAGTACTTC.